A single sample is the source of the 29 T cell receptor beta chains below, sequenced in a study of vaccination and CD4 T cells after COVID-19. Treatment described: roughly 11-day PBMC culture with coronavirus spike peptide pools or control peptides (ViraFEST assay). For these receptors, no antigen is known. Cultured CD4+ T cells had their DNA profiled by the Oncomine TCR Beta short-read assay. One entry per CDR3 protein, called by TCRdb with MiXCR from the PCR reads. The sample carries several thousand distinct CDR3 sequences, about 20% recorded once. The source was CD4+ T cells from blood, cultured in vitro, collected after SARS-CoV-2 vaccination. Receptors originate from a human donor who had recovered from COVID-19.

The V call is TRBV20-1, the J call TRBJ2-4, with D possibly TRBD1 on 5 matching bases. V lost 3 bases and J lost 2, with 11 bases in between. This CDR3 has 14 residues. From germline, CDR1 is DFQATT and CDR2 SNEGSKA (reference sequence). The CDR3 loop is CSASQGWTKNIQYF. CDR3 sequence (DNA): TGCAGTGCTAGCCAGGGTTGGACCAAAAACATTCAGTACTTC.

This clonotype was seen only a few times. This chain joins TRBV6-1 and TRBJ2-7; D possibly corresponds to TRBD2 (6 bases). The CDR3 has 17 amino acids. Trimming took off 6 bases at V and 2 bases at J, with 23 bases between the two ends. Germline V gene data show CDR1 as MNHNS and CDR2 as SASEGT. This CDR3 is CASRREGTPSSPYEQYF. The CDR3 nucleotides read TGTGCCAGCAGGCGGGAAGGGACCCCCTCCTCACCCTACGAGCAGTACTTC.

The table lists this clonotype with a count of one. The chain has TRBV11-1 and TRBJ2-3, with D possibly TRBD2 on 5 matching bases. V was pared by 0 bases and J by 2 bases, with 27 bases between. The CDR3 is 21 amino acids. The germline CDR1 and CDR2 sequences are SGHAT and FQDESV (reference sequence). The CDR3 region has the DNA TGTGCCAGCAGCTTAGCAGGTATGACCCCTCTGGACTTCCCGGACACAGATACGCAGTATTTT. It encodes CASSLAGMTPLDFPDTDTQYF.

The chain joins TRBV11-2 to TRBJ2-3, with D unclear. The CDR3 totals 15 residues. Germline CDR1 is SGHAT and CDR2 is FQNNGV. V dropped 0 bases and J dropped 6 bases, with 13 bases sitting between them. CDR3 sequence reads: CASSLDQAPTDTQYF. The DNA of the CDR3 is TGTGCCAGCAGCTTAGATCAGGCCCCCACGGATACGCAGTATTTT.

The sample holds a few counts of this clonotype. J is TRBJ1-6 and V is TRBV27, with D uncertain. Germline V gene data show CDR1 as MNHEY and CDR2 as SMNVEV (reference sequence). This CDR3 has 13 residues. V dropped 3 bases and J dropped 5 bases, with 5 bases sitting between them. CDR3 bases: TGTGCCAGCAGTTTGGAGCATAATTCACCCCTCCACTTT. Its translation: CASSLEHNSPLHF.

The chain couples TRBV11-3 to TRBJ2-7; TRBD2 is a possible D gene (6 bases). Trimming took 3 bases from V and 3 from J, leaving 9 bases between them. Germline V lookup: CDR1 SGHNT, CDR2 YENEEA. The length of the CDR3 is 13 residues. Here the CDR3 DNA reads TGTGCCAGCAGCTTCGGGGAGGTCTACGAGCAGTACTTC. Its translation: CASSFGEVYEQYF.

The chain is built from TRBV19 and TRBJ2-5, with D uncertain. V was clipped by 6 bases and J by 0 bases, with 8 bases between them. Germline V lookup: CDR1 LNHDA, CDR2 SQIVND (reference sequence). CDR3 size: 13 residues. In DNA form, the CDR3 reads TGTGCCAGTAGCGAGGATTACCAAGAGACCCAGTACTTC. It codes for CASSEDYQETQYF.

This clonotype was counted a few times. The genes are TRBV4-1 and TRBJ2-5, with TRBD2 identical over 8 bases. The germline CDR1 and CDR2 sequences are MGHRA and YSYEKL. The CDR3 is 16 amino acids. The trim removed 0 bases at V and 7 bases at J, leaving 10 bases unmatched. CDR3 nucleotide sequence: TGCGCCAGCAGCCAAGAGGGGCGAGGACTAGCATCGACCCAGTACTTC. Translated: CASSQEGRGLASTQYF.

This clonotype was seen more than once but under ten times. The chain employs TRBV25-1 and TRBJ2-5; 9 positions agree with TRBD2. V was pared by 4 bases and J by 2 bases, with 5 bases of the junction left unmatched. This CDR3 has 15 residues. Germline V gene data show CDR1 as MGHDK and CDR2 as SYGVNS. CDR3 loop: CASSARRGGQETQYF. CDR3 sequence (DNA): TGTGCCAGCAGTGCTCGGCGGGGGGGGCAAGAGACCCAGTACTTC.

At least ten counts were recorded for this clonotype. This rearrangement joins TRBV7-9 to TRBJ1-2, with unresolved D. V shed 1 base and J shed 8 bases, with 14 bases lying between them. The CDR3 runs 14 residues. Germline-derived CDR1 and CDR2 are SEHNR and FQNEAQ (reference sequence). The CDR3 DNA sequence: TGTGCCAGCAGCTTAGAGACAACCTCTAGCGGCTACACCTTC. Translated: CASSLETTSSGYTF.

This clonotype is medium-sized in the sample. The V gene is TRBV6-2 or TRBV6-3, the J gene TRBJ1-5; D call uncertain. This CDR3 contains 13 residues. Trimming shortened V by 5 bases and J by 6 bases, and 11 bases separated the two germline ends. Germline V gene data show CDR1 as MNHEY and CDR2 as SVGEGT. As DNA, the CDR3 is TGTGCCAGCAGTAATCAGGAGTTTCAGCCCCAGCATTTT. It specifies CASSNQEFQPQHF.

Here the CDR3 DNA reads TGTGCCAGCAGTTTACGGCACGGTCAGCCCCAGCATTTT. Its translation: CASSLRHGQPQHF. V usage is TRBV27 and J usage is TRBJ1-5; D call uncertain. Trimming cost V 2 bases and J 6 bases, with 8 bases left between them. The CDR3 totals 13 residues. CDR1 and CDR2 (germline): MNHEY, SMNVEV (reference sequence).

This clonotype was seen a few times. The chain employs TRBV20-1 and TRBJ2-1, with 8 bases identical to TRBD2. The germline gives CDR1 DFQATT, CDR2 SNEGSKA (reference sequence). The CDR3 sequence is 14 residues long. V lost 3 bases and J lost 7; bases outside the gene matches: 8. The DNA for the CDR3 is TGCAGTGCTAGTTTGACTAGCGTTATGAATGAGCAGTTCTTC. Its translation is CSASLTSVMNEQFF.

This clonotype appeared a few times. The CDR3 here is CASSPRQTGVTEAFF. CDR3 coding DNA: TGTGCCAGCAGTCCGAGGCAGACAGGGGTCACTGAAGCTTTCTTT. The chain employs TRBV6-1 and TRBJ1-1, with TRBD1 matching 8 bases. V shed 5 bases, J shed 4 bases, and the junction held 9 bases outside the gene matches. The length of the CDR3 is 15 residues. Germline V CDR1 and CDR2: MNHNS, SASEGT.

Judged by abundance, this clonotype is medium-sized. V usage is TRBV5-5 and J usage is TRBJ2-1; 9 bases map to TRBD1. The length of the CDR3 is 12 residues. V lost 1 base, J lost 15 bases, and 5 bases stayed unmatched. Germline-derived CDR1 and CDR2 are SGHKS and YYEKEE (reference sequence). The CDR3 region is CASSLLTGGGFF. The CDR3 DNA reads as TGTGCCAGCAGCTTGTTGACAGGGGGAGGGTTCTTC. The whole variable domain, remainder taken from reference TRBV5-5 and TRBJ2-1, is DAGVTQSPTHLIKTRGQQVTLRCSPISGHKSVSWYQQVLGQGPQFIFQYYEKEERGRGNFPDRFSARQFPNYSSELNVNALLLGDSALYLCASSLLTGGGFFGPGTRLTVL.

V gene TRBV7-8 combines with J gene TRBJ2-1; D call uncertain. CDR3 size: 13 residues. Trimming took off 0 bases at V and 4 bases at J, with 4 bases between the two ends. The germline V gene has CDR1 SGHVS and CDR2 FQNEAQ. The CDR3 DNA reads as TGTGCCAGCAGCTTAGCGAAATACAATGAGCAGTTCTTC. Residues: CASSLAKYNEQFF. Looking up the rest from reference TRBV7-8 and TRBJ2-1 gives the full variable domain: GAGVSQSPRYKVAKRGQDVALRCDPISGHVSLFWYQQALGQGPEFLTYFQNEAQLDKSGLPSDRFFAERPEGSVSTLKIQRTQQEDSAVYLCASSLAKYNEQFFGPGTRLTVL.

The genes are TRBV6-2 or TRBV6-3 and TRBJ2-1, with 7 bases that match TRBD1. This CDR3 has 15 amino acids. The ends lost 6 bases at V and 2 bases at J; junction bases unmatched: 7. Germline assignment: CDR1 MNHEY and CDR2 SVGEGT. CDR3 nucleotide sequence: TGTGCCAGCAGCGACACAGGGGCCCCCTACAATGAGCAGTTCTTC. This gives the protein CASSDTGAPYNEQFF.

The chain recombines TRBV6-5 with TRBJ2-1; D assignment may be TRBD1 or TRBD2 (6 bases each). This CDR3 has 13 residues. Trimming stripped 1 base from V and 9 bases from J, with 10 bases between. Germline CDR1 MNHEY, CDR2 SVGAGI. CDR3 nucleotides: TGTGCCAGCAGTTACTGGGGGGCAGGTGAGCAGTTCTTC. It is translated as CASSYWGAGEQFF.

This clonotype has a handful of counts. The rearrangement uses TRBV28 and TRBJ1-6; D uncertain. CDR1 and CDR2 (germline): MDHEN, SYDVKM. This CDR3 has 15 residues. The DNA of the CDR3 is TGTGCAGCCACGAGCAGGAGCTCCTATAATTCACCCCTCCACTTT. It yields the protein CAATSRSSYNSPLHF. Together with reference TRBV28 and TRBJ1-6, the CDR3 gives the full variable domain: DVKVTQSSRYLVKRTGEKVFLECVQDMDHENMFWYRQDPGLGLRLIYFSYDVKMKEKGDIPEGYSVSREKKERFSLILESASTNQTSMYLCAATSRSSYNSPLHFGNGTRLTVT.

This clonotype counts as large. The rearrangement uses TRBV27 and TRBJ1-1; TRBD1 matches at 7 bases. The V and J ends lost 3 bases and 7 bases, in that order; junction bases with no gene match: 8. The CDR3 spans 14 residues. Germline V gene data show CDR1 as MNHEY and CDR2 as SMNVEV (reference sequence). The CDR3 protein is CASSLGIGTVEAFF. Written as DNA, the CDR3 is TGTGCCAGCAGTTTGGGGATCGGGACAGTTGAAGCTTTCTTT.

This clonotype occurred many times. The V gene is TRBV20-1, the J gene TRBJ1-2; 10 positions agree with TRBD1. The germline V gene has CDR1 DFQATT and CDR2 SNEGSKA (reference sequence). V shed 4 bases, J shed 4 bases, and the junction held 15 bases outside the gene matches. The CDR3 consists of 17 residues. CDR3: CSATNNTGTGVRYGYTF. Written as DNA, the CDR3 is TGCAGTGCTACTAATAATACGGGGACAGGGGTCCGCTATGGCTACACCTTC.

The V gene is TRBV11-2, the J gene TRBJ2-5, with 7 positions matching TRBD2. The CDR3 extends over 16 amino acids. V dropped 5 bases and J dropped 4; count of bases not matched to a gene: 13. CDR1 and CDR2 (germline): SGHAT, FQNNGV. The CDR3 DNA reads TGTGCCAGCAGCCCCCGGAGGCAGCGGGACGGAGAGACCCAGTACTTC. It yields the protein CASSPRRQRDGETQYF.

This clonotype was found a few times. The chain joins TRBV27 to TRBJ2-1; 7 bases match TRBD2. The V and J ends lost 2 bases and 4 bases, in that order; junction bases with no gene match: 8. The CDR3 sequence is 16 residues long. The germline CDR1 and CDR2 sequences are MNHEY and SMNVEV (reference sequence). This chain's CDR3 is CASSLLIAGDYNEQFF. Here the CDR3 DNA reads TGTGCCAGCAGTTTACTCATTGCGGGGGATTACAATGAGCAGTTCTTC.

Sample share makes this clonotype large. The rearrangement links TRBV19 to TRBJ2-5, with TRBD2 identical over 8 bases. From germline, CDR1 is LNHDA and CDR2 SQIVND (reference sequence). The CDR3 spans 16 residues. V dropped 5 bases and J dropped 5; count of bases not matched to a gene: 13. CDR3 DNA sequence: TGTGCCAGTAGTGGGGGACTAGTATTCGCCGGGGAGACCCAGTACTTC. Amino acid sequence: CASSGGLVFAGETQYF.

The chain has TRBV5-1 and TRBJ2-1; a weak D match, TRBD2 (5 bases). This CDR3 has 16 amino acids. Germline lookup yields CDR1 SGHRS and CDR2 YFSETQ. The ends were cut back, 3 bases at V and 7 bases at J, with 20 bases in the middle. The CDR3 is CASSSPSEEGLNEQFF. CDR3 nucleotides: TGCGCCAGCAGCTCGCCATCGGAGGAAGGGTTGAATGAGCAGTTCTTC.

The V gene is TRBV20-1, the J gene TRBJ2-7; D not resolved. The CDR3 has 15 residues. Trimming left V 1 base short and J 2 bases short, with 15 bases between. Germline V gives CDR1 DFQATT, CDR2 SNEGSKA (reference sequence). The CDR3, as DNA: TGCAGTGCTAGAGCACGGGCCTTACTTACCTACGAGCAGTACTTC. Protein product: CSARARALLTYEQYF.

This clonotype is termed medium-sized. This sequence joins TRBV6-1 and TRBJ2-1; 9 bases are a match to TRBD1. Germline V gives CDR1 MNHNS, CDR2 SASEGT. Germline trimming cut 6 bases from V and 2 bases from J; bases unmatched to any gene: 5. The CDR3 loop spans 15 amino acids. CDR3 residues: CASRPRQGAYNEQFF. In nucleotides, the CDR3 is TGTGCCAGCAGACCCAGACAGGGGGCCTACAATGAGCAGTTCTTC.

The genes are TRBV7-3 and TRBJ2-1, with 15 bases lining up with TRBD2. The CDR3 sequence is 19 residues long. V gave up 5 bases and J gave up 1 base; unmatched junction bases: 9. The germline CDR1 and CDR2 sequences are SGHTA and FQGTGA. The CDR3 sequence: CASSPGRTSGGASYNEQFF. As DNA, the CDR3 is TGTGCCAGCAGCCCTGGACGGACTAGCGGGGGGGCGTCCTACAATGAGCAGTTCTTC. Complete variable domain (other parts from reference TRBV7-3 and TRBJ2-1): GAGVSQTPSNKVTEKGKYVELRCDPISGHTALYWYRQSLGQGPEFLIYFQGTGAADDSGLPNDRFFAVRPEGSVSTLKIQRTERGDSAVYLCASSPGRTSGGASYNEQFFGPGTRLTVL.

The chain has TRBV6-1 and TRBJ2-3; 9 bases align to TRBD2. Germline loops: CDR1 MNHNS, CDR2 SASEGT. The CDR3 runs 16 residues. The trim removed 6 bases at V and 4 bases at J, leaving 11 bases unmatched. Here the CDR3 reads CASSQWAGGLADTQYF. In DNA form, the CDR3 reads TGTGCCAGCAGCCAATGGGCGGGGGGGCTTGCAGATACGCAGTATTTT.